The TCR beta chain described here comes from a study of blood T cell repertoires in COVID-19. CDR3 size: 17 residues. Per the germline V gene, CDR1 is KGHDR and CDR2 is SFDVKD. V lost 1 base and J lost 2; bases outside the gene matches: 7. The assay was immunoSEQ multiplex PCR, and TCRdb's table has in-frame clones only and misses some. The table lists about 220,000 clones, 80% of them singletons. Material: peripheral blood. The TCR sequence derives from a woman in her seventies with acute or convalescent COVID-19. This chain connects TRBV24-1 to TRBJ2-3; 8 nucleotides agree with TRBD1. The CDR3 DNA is TGTGCCACCAGTGATTTCCTGACAGGGGCGTACACAGATACGCAGTATTTT. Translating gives CATSDFLTGAYTDTQYF.